Presented here are 8 T cell receptor beta chains from one specimen sequenced in a study of blood T cell repertoires in COVID-19. TCRdb keeps only in-frame clones here, not all; method: immunoSEQ multiplex PCR. The sample comprises roughly 220,000 clones, approximately 90% of which are singletons, and about 3% rests with the top ten. Sequencing input: PBMCs or T cells enriched from blood (not recorded which). The receptors come from a woman aged 18-29 years in a cohort exposed to, infected with or recovered from COVID-19 (not recorded which).

The rearrangement links TRBV3-1 (or the pseudogene TRBV3-2) to TRBJ2-1, with TRBD2 as a possible D gene (6 bases). This CDR3 spans 17 amino acids. Germline V gene sequence: CDR1 LGHDT, CDR2 YNNKEL (reference sequence). V lost 0 bases and J lost 2, with 14 bases in between. The CDR3, as DNA: TGTGCCAGCAGCCAAGATAGTCGGGCGGGGCCCTACAATGAGCAGTTCTTC. Translating gives CASSQDSRAGPYNEQFF.

The chain joins TRBV29-1 to TRBJ1-2; 9 bases align to TRBD1. Germline CDR1 and CDR2: SQVTM and ANQGSEA. J lost 8 bases, V lost 7 bases, and 11 bases had no gene match. The CDR3 has 13 amino acids. Here the CDR3 DNA reads TGCAGCGGGGGGACAGGGCCAGGAGGCGGCTACACCTTC. The encoded protein is CSGGTGPGGGYTF. The full variable domain, in which reference TRBV29-1 and TRBJ1-2 provide the parts outside the CDR3, is SAVISQKPSRDICQRGTSLTIQCQVDSQVTMMFWYRQQPGQSLTLIATANQGSEATYESGFVIDKFPISRPNLTFSTLTVSNMSPEDSSIYLCSGGTGPGGGYTFGSGTRLTVV.

The rearrangement joins TRBV10-2 to TRBJ1-4, with D possibly TRBD1 on 5 matching bases. The CDR3 length is 14 residues. Trimming took 7 bases from V and 1 from J, leaving 10 bases between them. Germline V gene lookup returns CDR1 WSHSY and CDR2 SAAADI. The CDR3 DNA is TGCGCCAGCAACGGGGGAGTAACTAATGAAAAACTGTTTTTT. Translating gives CASNGGVTNEKLFF.

This chain uses TRBV11-2 with TRBJ1-4; D is undetermined. CDR3 length equals 14 residues. The V gene's germline CDR1 is SGHAT and CDR2 FQNNGV. Deletions cut 7 bases from V and 0 bases from J, with 9 bases between. This CDR3 reads CASTPTTTNEKLFF. The DNA for the CDR3 is TGTGCCAGCACCCCCACTACAACTAATGAAAAACTGTTTTTT.

The rearrangement joins TRBV6-5 to TRBJ2-7; the match to TRBD2 covers 10 bases. V was clipped by 5 bases and J by 4 bases; unmatched bases: 8. Germline V gene lookup returns CDR1 MNHEY and CDR2 SVGAGI. CDR3 length: 15 residues. The CDR3 loop is CASSRAGGPRYEQYF. The CDR3 DNA reads TGTGCCAGCAGTCGAGCGGGAGGGCCTCGGTACGAGCAGTACTTC.

This clone occurred once. The chain recombines TRBV11-2 with TRBJ2-5; D gene ambiguous. Trimming pared 8 bases from V and 0 bases from J, leaving 10 bases between. Germline V gene data show CDR1 as SGHAT and CDR2 as FQNNGV. CDR3 length equals 13 residues. CDR3 nucleotides: TGTGCCAGCGGGCTCAGGCACCAAGAGACCCAGTACTTC. It yields the protein CASGLRHQETQYF.

The chain combines TRBV2 with TRBJ1-1; 7 bases fit TRBD1. The CDR3 length is 13 residues. Germline CDR1 SNHLY, CDR2 FYNNEI. J lost 6 bases, V lost 6 bases, and 7 bases had no gene match. This CDR3 reads CASRGTAPAEAFF. The CDR3 DNA reads as TGTGCCAGCAGAGGGACAGCCCCAGCTGAAGCTTTCTTT. Full variable domain (outside the CDR3, taken from reference TRBV2 and TRBJ1-1): EPEVTQTPSHQVTQMGQEVILRCVPISNHLYFYWYRQILGQKVEFLVSFYNNEISEKSEIFDDQFSVERPDGSNFTLKIRSTKLEDSAMYFCASRGTAPAEAFFGQGTRLTVV.

V gene TRBV28 combines with J gene TRBJ2-7; D is possibly TRBD1 (5 bases). Germline CDR1 is MDHEN and CDR2 is SYDVKM. Trimming pared 6 bases from V and 0 bases from J, leaving 15 bases between. This CDR3 is 15 amino acids long. CDR3 amino acids: CASRNPRQTSYEQYF. The CDR3, as DNA: TGTGCCAGCAGGAACCCCCGACAGACCTCCTACGAGCAGTACTTC.